This T cell receptor beta chain was documented in a study of blood T cell repertoires in COVID-19 (dated by TCRdb to the early 2020s). Study-level background: Collaborator samples came from the United States, Italy and Spain and covered acute and convalescent phases of COVID-19. A freely available public database, intended as a resource for researchers studying the immune response to SARS-CoV-2, is where the repertoires were released. Subjects who had been exposed to COVID-19, were actively infected with it, or had recovered from it provided the deeply sampled blood TCRbeta repertoires that made up the dataset. The material from the prospective study consisted of cDNA or gDNA derived from T cells, B-cell-depleted T cells, or PBMCs. Samples came from the ongoing ImmuneRACE study (first 160 participants) plus 1,254 subjects from 6 global collaborators. HLA class I and class II types, where available, came from metadata supplied by the sample provider rather than from assay-based typing. Sample metadata almost always included a de-identified subject ID, COVID-19 status, age in years and sex.

TCRbeta CDR3 regions were amplified from genomic DNA using the immunoSEQ Assay, a bias-controlled multiplex PCR. In the original analysis: The number of nucleated cells in each sample was estimated from the amplification of reference gene primers within the assay. Sequence reads were collapsed and filtered to measure the absolute abundance of every unique TCRbeta CDR3 rearrangement. For each sample, productive Simpson clonality was calculated as the square root of Simpson's diversity index across productive rearrangements. In TCRdb, the immuneACCESS table is reduced to in-frame sequences with V and J assigned. These tables do not hold every clone; where another copy was compared, an unresolved V gene accounts for under half, and the others remain unexplained. V and J calls and clone size are those listed in that table; D and trimming were worked out from the DNA. This sample gives about 180,000 clones in total; over 75% of them show up just once. The ten biggest clones cover 9% to 10% of the sample.

Concerning this clone itself: It lacks a known antigen. No clone much larger than this one lies a single base away; base qualities are absent.

Trimming at the junction amounts to 5 bases on V and 5 bases on J, and the germline ends lie 16 bases apart. Reading from cysteine to phenylalanine, the CDR3 counts 14 amino acids. Solely the CDR3 DNA is kept, with 42 bases framed from the first base. CDR1 and CDR2 are drawn from the germline V gene: SGHAT, FQNNGV. Overall study results and their limits: How much clinical and demographic metadata was included differed by source and by participant, and the metadata was provided uncurated.

Participants in the prospective study were enrolled through a virtual design, were aged roughly 18 to 95 years, and lived in fewer than 30 United States geographic areas. To assign participants to cohorts, the prospective study relied on clinical history that participants themselves reported in a screening survey and a study questionnaire. Recovered participants in ImmuneRACE Cohort 3 were defined as having two consecutive negative NP/OP PCR tests, clearance from a healthcare professional, or resolution of symptoms. In the prospective study, mobile phlebotomists collected whole blood, serum and a nasopharyngeal or oropharyngeal swab from each participant. Additional blood draws and questionnaires over an approximately 2-month period could optionally be provided by prospective study participants. Before DNA extraction, blood samples from the prospective study were shipped at room temperature or frozen.

The origin of this receptor is a woman younger than 35 who had recovered from COVID-19. The receptor chain draws on TRBV11-2 and TRBJ2-7, with a weak D call of TRBD2 (6 bases match). The specimen sequenced was PBMCs or T cells enriched from blood (not recorded which). The CDR3 reads CASSPRTRRDEQYF. The sequence in DNA is TGTGCCAGCAGCCCCCGAACCAGGAGGGACGAGCAGTACTTC.